This T cell receptor (beta chain) was recovered during a study of identical twins. V lost 6 bases to trimming and J lost 4 bases; unmatched junction nucleotides: 14. The CDR3 is 17 amino acids. Germline assignment: CDR1 SGHNT and CDR2 YENEEA. Each CDR3 protein is one row after TCRdb ran MiXCR on the 5' RACE reads. The sample consists of around 490,000 distinct CDR3 sequences, about 20% of them appearing once. These data also formed part of another study, on yellow fever vaccine responses in identical twins.

The specimen was CD4+ T cells sorted from blood. The chain joins TRBV11-3 to TRBJ2-1, with TRBD2 identical over 8 bases. The sequence came from a young woman in good health. CDR3 residues: CASSFVGLDLRYNEQFF. Written as DNA, the CDR3 is TGTGCCAGCAGTTTCGTGGGACTAGATCTAAGGTACAATGAGCAGTTCTTC.